The 14 T cell receptor beta chains reported below all come from one sample, sequenced in a study of immune evolution from preneoplasia to lung adenocarcinoma. TCRdb keeps only in-frame clones here, not all; method: immunoSEQ multiplex PCR. The repertoire holds some 5,000 clones, with 60% to 80% as singletons. Sequenced sample: FFPE minimally invasive lung adenocarcinoma tissue. These receptors all come from a person aged 55-80 years with lung adenocarcinoma.

The chain combines TRBV7-7 with TRBJ2-2, with TRBD2 matching over 10 bases. The CDR3 loop spans 16 amino acids. The trim removed 4 bases at V and 5 bases at J, leaving 7 bases unmatched. Per germline, CDR1 SSHAT and CDR2 FNYEAQ (reference sequence). The CDR3 bases are TGTGCCAGCAGCTCTATAGCGGGAGGCGAAACCGGGGAGCTGTTTTTT. As protein: CASSSIAGGETGELFF.

The rearrangement joins TRBV19 to TRBJ2-3, with 7 bases fitting TRBD2. The length of the CDR3 is 15 residues. The junction had 6 bases not matched to a gene; V was cut back by 5 bases and J by 1 base. Per germline, CDR1 LNHDA and CDR2 SQIVND (reference sequence). For the CDR3, the DNA is TGTGCCAGTAGTCCAAAGGGAGGGGGCACAGATACGCAGTATTTT. Translated: CASSPKGGGTDTQYF.

This clone was recorded only once. The V call is TRBV4-2, the J call TRBJ2-1; a weak D match, TRBD1 (7 bases). The CDR3 covers 16 residues. Germline CDR1 LGHNA, CDR2 YNFKEQ. V dropped 1 base and J dropped 4 bases, with 14 bases sitting between them. CDR3 sequence: CASSQVGGGPYNEQFF. CDR3 nucleotide sequence: TGTGCCAGCAGCCAAGTAGGAGGGGGCCCTTACAATGAGCAGTTCTTC.

This rearrangement joins TRBV5-5 to TRBJ1-1; D is uncertain. Trimming removed 4 bases from V and 3 bases from J, with 16 bases in between. Germline assignment: CDR1 SGHKS and CDR2 YYEKEE (reference sequence). There are 15 residues in the CDR3. CDR3 bases: TGTGCCAGCAGCGAAAACCCGGGCAGCCACACTGAAGCTTTCTTT. Protein sequence: CASSENPGSHTEAFF.

The gene calls are TRBV28 and TRBJ2-4; no clear D gene. CDR1 is MDHEN, CDR2 SYDVKM, per germline. CDR3 length: 12 amino acids. V was shortened by 6 bases and J by 6 bases, with 9 bases between the two germline ends. CDR3 protein: CASSPRLNIQYF. Written as DNA, the CDR3 is TGTGCCAGCAGCCCGAGACTAAACATTCAGTACTTC.

By share of the sample, this clone is large (0.1 to 1%). This chain connects TRBV30 to TRBJ1-1; the D is unclear. V was pared by 2 bases and J by 7 bases, with 17 bases between. The CDR3 consists of 14 residues. Germline assignment: CDR1 GTSNPN and CDR2 SVGIG (reference sequence). The CDR3: CAWSSLSLRNEAFF. The DNA for the CDR3 is TGTGCCTGGAGTTCCCTGAGCCTTCGTAATGAAGCTTTCTTT.

The rearrangement uses TRBV7-6 and TRBJ1-4, with 9 bases lining up with TRBD1. Germline CDR1 reads SGHVS; CDR2 reads FNYEAQ. The CDR3 extends over 14 amino acids. Unmatched junction bases numbered 3, after V lost 5 bases and J lost 5 bases. This chain's CDR3 is CASSIGTGNEKLFF. CDR3 nucleotide sequence: TGTGCCAGCAGCATCGGGACAGGGAATGAAAAACTGTTTTTT.

The chain joins TRBV29-1 to TRBJ2-7, with 11 bases matching TRBD2. The length of the CDR3 is 13 residues. The trim removed 7 bases at V and 6 bases at J, leaving 8 bases unmatched. Germline values: CDR1 SQVTM, CDR2 ANQGSEA. Written as DNA, the CDR3 is TGCAGCGCGTTAGCGGGAGGGCCGGTCGAGCAGTACTTC. It codes for CSALAGGPVEQYF.

The rearrangement links TRBV30 to TRBJ2-3; the match to TRBD2 covers 11 bases. V lost 5 bases and J lost 3; bases outside the gene matches: 10. The CDR3 covers 16 residues. Germline CDR1 reads GTSNPN; CDR2 reads SVGIG (reference sequence). The CDR3: CAWARGLAGGTDTQYF. The DNA for the CDR3 is TGTGCCTGGGCGAGGGGGCTAGCGGGAGGAACAGATACGCAGTATTTT.

The chain has TRBV15 and TRBJ2-5, with 7 bases lining up with TRBD1. The V gene end was trimmed by 3 bases and the J gene end by 5 bases; junction bases not matched to a gene: 6. The CDR3 is 14 amino acids. The germline CDR1 and CDR2 sequences are LNHNV and YYDKDF (reference sequence). The CDR3 loop reads CATSSSGGWETQYF. The DNA for the CDR3 is TGTGCCACCAGCAGCTCAGGGGGTTGGGAGACCCAGTACTTC.

This clone came up once. Mismatch with germline at one junction end may stem from a read error. This sequence joins TRBV7-2 and TRBJ1-2; D ambiguous. This CDR3 is 15 amino acids long. Germline V gene sequence: CDR1 SGHTA, CDR2 FQGNSA. The CDR3 DNA reads TGTGCCAGCAGCTTACCAGGAGGGATTAACTATAGCTACACCTTC. This translates into CASSLPGGINYSYTF.

This clone is categorized as medium-sized. J is TRBJ2-7 and V is TRBV27, with no clear D. The germline V and J ends were trimmed by 4 bases and 4 bases, with 14 bases remaining between them. This CDR3 contains 14 residues. Germline loops: CDR1 MNHEY, CDR2 SMNVEV (reference sequence). The chain's CDR3 is CASSSETRRYEQYF. Here the CDR3 DNA reads TGTGCCAGCAGTTCAGAGACTCGACGGTACGAGCAGTACTTC.

This clone was counted once. This CDR3 reads CASSGHGEAFF. The CDR3 DNA reads TGTGCCAGCAGTGGACACGGTGAAGCTTTCTTT. The J gene is TRBJ1-1, the V gene TRBV6-1, with D hard to call. V lost 4 bases, J lost 7 bases, and 7 bases lay in between. The CDR3 spans 11 residues. Germline assignment: CDR1 MNHNS and CDR2 SASEGT.

This sequence joins TRBV2 and TRBJ1-4; D gene uncertain. Germline CDR1 is SNHLY and CDR2 is FYNNEI. This CDR3 has 14 amino acids. The V end lost 0 bases, the J end lost 11 bases, and 13 bases lay between the germline ends. The CDR3 nucleotides read TGTGCCAGCAGTGAAGCGCTGGGGTCTGGGAAACTGTTTTTT. Its protein is CASSEALGSGKLFF.